The 15 T cell receptor beta chains below were found in one sample sequenced in a study of T cells in Graves' hyperthyroidism and ophthalmopathy. RNA transcripts were the template for amplifying TCR beta CDR3 regions. During a first-round RT-PCR of the TCR CDR3, the HTBI primer set was used. One entry per CDR3 protein results from TCRdb running MiXCR on the multiplex PCR reads. The data show approximately 870,000 distinct CDR3 sequences, 38% seen once. Specimen: blood. Source of these receptors: a man between 18 and 29 years old with Graves' hyperthyroidism.

This clonotype was picked up many times. The chain has TRBV15 and TRBJ1-4, with TRBD1 identical over 9 bases. The ends lost 0 bases at V and 4 bases at J; junction bases unmatched: 3. Germline CDR1 LNHNV, CDR2 YYDKDF (reference sequence). CDR3 length equals 16 residues. CDR3 residues: CATSRDGTGINEKLFF. The CDR3 DNA is TGTGCCACCAGCAGAGATGGGACAGGGATTAATGAAAAACTGTTTTTT.

The CDR3 reads CASSHETAIGKTQYF. Here the CDR3 DNA reads TGTGCCAGCAGCCATGAAACAGCAATAGGAAAGACCCAGTACTTC. The J gene is TRBJ2-5, the V gene TRBV7-9; D is uncertain. Germline values: CDR1 SEHNR, CDR2 FQNEAQ (reference sequence). The CDR3 is 15 residues long. Trimming removed 5 bases from V and 6 bases from J, with 19 bases in between.

This clonotype was recorded at least ten times. The chain carries TRBV6-5 and TRBJ1-2; possible D gene TRBD1, 6 bases. The CDR3 totals 15 residues. CDR1 is MNHEY and CDR2 is SVGAGI in the germline V gene. Trimming cost V 2 bases and J 5 bases, with 15 bases left between them. In nucleotides, the CDR3 is TGTGCCAGCAGTTACACCGGGGGGCGACGGTATGGCTACACCTTC. It codes for CASSYTGGRRYGYTF.

Notes on this clonotype: A read error is possible here, since a much larger clone lies one base away. This chain uses TRBV24-1 with TRBJ1-3; 9 bases are a match to TRBD1. V gave up 8 bases and J gave up 4 bases; unmatched junction bases: 11. The CDR3 covers 16 residues. CDR1 is KGHDR and CDR2 is SFDVKD in the germline V gene. The CDR3 nucleotides read TGTGCCACCATTCCGTCACAGGGGGCGTGCGGAAACACCATATATTTT. Protein sequence: CATIPSQGACGNTIYF.

At least ten counts were recorded for this clonotype. The V gene is TRBV2, the J gene TRBJ2-5; D might be TRBD1 or TRBD2, each matching 6 bases. The CDR3 runs to 14 residues. The germline V gene encodes CDR1 SNHLY and CDR2 FYNNEI. V shed 3 bases and J shed 7 bases, with 15 bases lying between them. CDR3 DNA sequence: TGTGCCAGCAGTGATCCCCGGGGGCGAGGGACCCAGTACTTC. Amino acid sequence: CASSDPRGRGTQYF.

This clonotype was observed many times. The CDR3 region is CASSETDQPQHF. DNA of the CDR3: TGTGCCAGCAGTGAGACAGATCAGCCCCAGCATTTT. The genes are TRBV25-1 and TRBJ1-5; D may be TRBD1 (5 bases). The germline gives CDR1 MGHDK, CDR2 SYGVNS. This CDR3 spans 12 amino acids. V lost 3 bases and J lost 5, with 5 bases in between.

This clonotype was detected a few times. The chain combines TRBV5-8 with TRBJ1-6, with 7 bases matching TRBD1. The CDR3 consists of 16 residues. Germline trimming cut 6 bases from V and 0 bases from J; bases unmatched to any gene: 6. Germline CDR1 is SGHTS and CDR2 is YDEGEE. CDR3 nucleotide sequence: TGTGCCAGCACCAAGACAGGGAGCTCCTATAATTCACCCCTCCACTTT. Its translation: CASTKTGSSYNSPLHF. Together with reference TRBV5-8 and TRBJ1-6, the CDR3 gives the full variable domain: EAGVTQSPTHLIKTRGQQATLRCSPISGHTSVYWYQQALGLGLQFLLWYDEGEERNRGNFPPRFSGRQFPNYSSELNVNALELEDSALYLCASTKTGSSYNSPLHFGNGTRLTVT.

In its sample, this clonotype was seen once. Since the CDR3 does not end with the conserved phenylalanine or tryptophan, this likely comes from a read error. Because the CDR3's place on the DNA is in doubt, the DNA is left out and the CDR3 is given as listed by TCRdb. The rearrangement links TRBV11-1 to TRBJ2-6. Germline V gives CDR1 SGHAT, CDR2 FQDESV (reference sequence). 9 amino acids form the CDR3, both terminal residues included. The chain's CDR3 is CASSLESYT.

This clonotype has just a few counts. V is TRBV7-9 and J is TRBJ1-6; TRBD1 is a possible D gene (6 bases). The germline V gene has CDR1 SEHNR and CDR2 FQNEAQ (reference sequence). Trimming took 9 bases from V and 4 from J, leaving 13 bases between them. The CDR3 extends over 14 amino acids. The DNA for the CDR3 is TGTGCCAGTAAGCTAGGGGGATATAATTCACCCCTCCACTTT. Its protein product is CASKLGGYNSPLHF. The variable domain in full, completed from reference TRBV7-9 and TRBJ1-6, reads DTGVSQNPRHKITKRGQNVTFRCDPISEHNRLYWYRQTLGQGPEFLTYFQNEAQLEKSRLLSDRFSAERPKGSFSTLEIQRTEQGDSAMYLCASKLGGYNSPLHFGNGTRLTVT.

This chain links TRBV12-3 or TRBV12-4 with TRBJ1-1, with a tentative D call TRBD1 (6 bases). CDR3 length: 14 residues. The germline V and J ends were trimmed by 5 bases and 4 bases, with 14 bases remaining between them. DNA for the CDR3: TGTGCCAGCAGTACCTCGGGACAAGTCACTGAAGCTTTCTTT. Residues: CASSTSGQVTEAFF.

This clonotype was detected many times. J is TRBJ2-7 and V is TRBV7-3; D is possibly TRBD1 (7 bases). The CDR3 spans 13 residues. V shed 5 bases and J shed 7 bases, with 15 bases lying between them. Germline CDR1 and CDR2: SGHTA and FQGTGA. For the CDR3, the DNA is TGTGCCAGCAGCCCAACAGGGGCGGGGGAGCAGTACTTC. It is translated as CASSPTGAGEQYF.

On this clonotype: No conserved phenylalanine or tryptophan is present at the end of the CDR3, so a read error is the likely explanation. It is unclear where the CDR3 begins or ends on the DNA, so no DNA is shown, and the CDR3 is as TCRdb lists it. The J gene is TRBJ1-4, the V gene TRBV15; no check of the table's D call, TRBD1, against the DNA was made. CDR1 and CDR2 from the germline V gene are LNHNV and YYDKDF (reference sequence). Termini included, the CDR3 measures 10 amino acids. The CDR3: CATSREDRVG.

The rearrangement links TRBV7-2 to TRBJ1-1; a possible D gene is TRBD1 (6 bases). This CDR3 spans 13 amino acids. Trimming shortened V by 8 bases and J by 5 bases, and 15 bases separated the two germline ends. Germline CDR1 reads SGHTA; CDR2 reads FQGNSA. CDR3 protein: CASSGGGRTEAFF. The CDR3 region has the DNA TGTGCCAGCTCCGGAGGGGGACGTACTGAAGCTTTCTTT.

The sample holds many counts of this clonotype. Compared with germline, one end of the junction differs, possibly owing to a read error. This chain uses TRBV7-7 with TRBJ2-5; 9 bases map to TRBD1. Germline V lookup: CDR1 SSHAT, CDR2 FNYEAQ (reference sequence). The CDR3 spans 14 residues. The CDR3: CASSYSTGGETQYF. For the CDR3, the DNA is TGTGCTAGCAGCTACTCGACAGGGGGAGAGACCCAGTACTTC.

This clonotype was counted many times. The genes are TRBV10-3 and TRBJ1-3, with a weak D call TRBD1 (5 bases). CDR1 and CDR2 from the germline V gene are ENHRY and SYGVKD. Trimming took 0 bases from V and 0 from J, leaving 12 bases between them. This CDR3 spans 17 amino acids. CDR3 nucleotides: TGTGCCATCAGTGAGTCGCTGGGGCGGCTCTCTGGAAACACCATATATTTT. This encodes CAISESLGRLSGNTIYF.